This entry lists 30 T cell receptor beta chains sequenced from one sample in a study of blood T cell repertoires in COVID-19. The method was immunoSEQ multiplex PCR; TCRdb's version includes in-frame clones alone and lacks a portion of them. The table has approximately 300,000 clones, 85% to 90% seen once. The sequencing input was peripheral blood. These receptors all come from a woman between 50 and 59 years old with active or convalescent COVID-19.

The chain links TRBV29-1 to TRBJ2-3; D perhaps matches TRBD2 (5 bases). Deletions cut 4 bases from V and 6 bases from J, with 17 bases between. CDR1 is SQVTM, CDR2 ANQGSEA, per germline. This CDR3 is 14 amino acids long. CDR3 protein: CSVGLIIRSDTQYF. The CDR3, as DNA: TGCAGCGTTGGACTAATCATAAGATCGGATACGCAGTATTTT.

The chain recombines TRBV11-2 with TRBJ1-2, with D tentatively TRBD1 (5 bases). The CDR3 length is 15 residues. With 1 base removed from V and 3 bases from J, the gap between germline ends came to 12 bases. Germline V gene data show CDR1 as SGHAT and CDR2 as FQNNGV. CDR3 region: CASSLAPGSDYGYTF. As DNA, the CDR3 is TGTGCCAGCAGCTTAGCGCCAGGGTCAGACTATGGCTACACCTTC.

This clone occurred once. This rearrangement joins TRBV30 to TRBJ2-7, with 7 nucleotides matching TRBD2. After removal of 6 bases from V and 6 bases from J, the junction contained 5 bases not matched to a gene. From germline, CDR1 is GTSNPN and CDR2 SVGIG (reference sequence). The CDR3 covers 11 residues. This chain's CDR3 is CACPSGGEQYF. As DNA, the CDR3 is TGTGCCTGCCCCTCGGGGGGCGAGCAGTACTTC.

This chain joins TRBV5-4 and TRBJ1-1, with 8 bases that match TRBD1. The CDR3 totals 14 residues. CDR1 is SGHNT and CDR2 is YYREEE in the germline V gene (reference sequence). Trimming took 3 bases from V and 4 from J; bases not matched to a gene: 5. CDR3 loop: CASSSQGAPTEAFF. The CDR3 coding sequence is TGTGCCAGCAGCTCCCAGGGGGCGCCCACTGAAGCTTTCTTT.

V gene TRBV6-2 or TRBV6-3 combines with J gene TRBJ1-5, with no clear D. The CDR3 has 15 residues. The V end was cut by 5 bases, the J end by 1 base, with 12 bases between. Germline V gene sequence: CDR1 MNHEY, CDR2 SVGEGT. CDR3 in DNA: TGTGCCAGCAGTCGTAGCACACTCAGCAATCAGCCCCAGCATTTT. It translates to CASSRSTLSNQPQHF.

This chain links TRBV11-3 with TRBJ2-2; D is perhaps TRBD1 (5 bases). The CDR3 contains 12 residues. CDR1 and CDR2 from the germline V gene are SGHNT and YENEEA. The ends were cut back, 5 bases at V and 6 bases at J, with 7 bases in the middle. This chain's CDR3 is CASSRRAGELFF. In nucleotides, the CDR3 is TGTGCCAGCAGCCGCAGGGCCGGGGAGCTGTTTTTT.

The V call is TRBV6-2 or TRBV6-3, the J call TRBJ1-1; D is undetermined. CDR1 is MNHEY, CDR2 SVGEGT, per germline. CDR3 length: 16 amino acids. V was shortened by 2 bases and J by 0 bases, with 13 bases between the two germline ends. CDR3 DNA sequence: TGTGCCAGCAGTTACGGGCCTAAGAAGATGAACACTGAAGCTTTCTTT. This codes for CASSYGPKKMNTEAFF.

The gene calls are TRBV4-1 and TRBJ2-3; TRBD1 matches 9 bases. The CDR3 length is 21 residues. Germline V gene data show CDR1 as MGHRA and CDR2 as YSYEKL. The junction had 20 bases not matched to a gene; V was cut back by 1 base and J by 3 bases. CDR3 bases: TGCGCCAGCAGCCAAGTTCCCCGACAGGGGGTTAAGTTCCGGGGAACAGATACGCAGTATTTT. The encoded protein is CASSQVPRQGVKFRGTDTQYF.

The chain employs TRBV6-4 and TRBJ2-7; possible D gene TRBD2, 6 bases. CDR3 length equals 15 residues. Per the germline V gene, CDR1 is MRHNA and CDR2 is SNTAGT. The ends were cut back, 6 bases at V and 0 bases at J, with 15 bases in the middle. CDR3 DNA sequence: TGTGCCAGCAGGTTTACGGGACTCGTCTCCTACGAGCAGTACTTC. Protein: CASRFTGLVSYEQYF.

The chain couples TRBV4-3 to TRBJ1-5, with unresolved D. The CDR3 is made up of 17 amino acids. Trimming took 0 bases from V and 4 from J, leaving 16 bases between them. The V gene's germline CDR1 is LGHNA and CDR2 YSLEER. CDR3: CASSQDVQVGRNQPQHF. As DNA, the CDR3 is TGCGCCAGCAGCCAAGATGTGCAGGTCGGGAGGAATCAGCCCCAGCATTTT.

This rearrangement joins TRBV9 to TRBJ1-1, with TRBD1 matching 7 bases. Germline V lookup: CDR1 SGDLS, CDR2 YYNGEE. The CDR3 is 14 amino acids. V lost 3 bases to trimming and J lost 0 bases; unmatched junction nucleotides: 2. CDR3 DNA: TGTGCCAGCAGCGCTGGACAGGTGAACACTGAAGCTTTCTTT. Translation gives CASSAGQVNTEAFF.

The chain joins TRBV19 to TRBJ1-1, with a weak D call TRBD1 (6 bases). Trimming removed 4 bases at V and 5 bases at J, with 20 bases between. The CDR3 contains 16 residues. From germline, CDR1 is LNHDA and CDR2 SQIVND (reference sequence). The CDR3 here is CASSTLQGTLKTEAFF. Written as DNA, the CDR3 is TGTGCCAGTAGTACCCTCCAGGGGACCCTTAAGACTGAAGCTTTCTTT.

The genes are TRBV5-1 and TRBJ1-5; D not resolved. Trimming shortened V by 2 bases and J by 3 bases, and 12 bases separated the two germline ends. The CDR3 totals 15 residues. Germline V gene data show CDR1 as SGHRS and CDR2 as YFSETQ. The CDR3 loop reads CASSLSNSINQPQHF. For the CDR3, the DNA is TGCGCCAGCAGCTTAAGTAACAGTATCAATCAGCCCCAGCATTTT.

The V gene is TRBV19, the J gene TRBJ1-2, with 7 bases matching TRBD1. The junction had 9 bases not matched to a gene; V was cut back by 4 bases and J by 7 bases. Germline V gene data show CDR1 as LNHDA and CDR2 as SQIVND (reference sequence). The length of the CDR3 is 14 residues. Here the CDR3 reads CASSTWTGVGGYTF. The CDR3 DNA reads as TGTGCCAGTAGTACATGGACAGGCGTTGGTGGCTACACCTTC. Based on the CDR3 plus reference TRBV19 and TRBJ1-2, the full variable domain is DGGITQSPKYLFRKEGQNVTLSCEQNLNHDAMYWYRQDPGQGLRLIYYSQIVNDFQKGDIAEGYSVSREKKESFPLTVTSAQKNPTAFYLCASSTWTGVGGYTFGSGTRLTVV.

This chain uses TRBV5-8 with TRBJ1-4, with TRBD1 matching 7 bases. This CDR3 has 17 amino acids. Per germline, CDR1 SGHTS and CDR2 YDEGEE. Trimming cost V 5 bases and J 4 bases; bases outside gene matches: 14. The DNA for the CDR3 is TGTGCCAGCAGTATTAAGAGGATCGGGACAGTTAATGAAAAACTGTTTTTT. Translation: CASSIKRIGTVNEKLFF.

The V and J genes are TRBV3-1 (or the pseudogene TRBV3-2) and TRBJ1-2; D not certain. Germline CDR1 and CDR2: LGHDT and YNNKEL (reference sequence). This CDR3 contains 15 residues. Trimming cost V 1 base and J 2 bases, with 11 bases left between them. This CDR3 reads CASSQVLGRNYGYTF. The CDR3 DNA reads TGTGCCAGCAGCCAAGTGCTGGGCCGGAACTATGGCTACACCTTC.

This clone was seen only once. The chain links TRBV6-5 to TRBJ1-4, with TRBD1 as a possible D gene (5 bases). The CDR3 sequence is 16 residues long. Per the germline V gene, CDR1 is MNHEY and CDR2 is SVGAGI. V was trimmed by 4 bases and J by 1 base, leaving 13 bases between them. Written as DNA, the CDR3 is TGTGCCAGCAGTTCCCGCGGGGGTATAACTAATGAAAAACTGTTTTTT. The encoded protein is CASSSRGGITNEKLFF.

In this sample, this clone turned up once. This chain joins TRBV5-1 and TRBJ2-2; D perhaps matches TRBD1 (8 bases). Germline loops: CDR1 SGHRS, CDR2 YFSETQ. The CDR3 totals 16 residues. V lost 4 bases, J lost 5 bases, and 18 bases lay in between. This CDR3 reads CASSMTTGGVTGELFF. The CDR3 coding sequence is TGCGCCAGCAGCATGACTACAGGGGGGGTTACCGGGGAGCTGTTTTTT.

This sequence joins TRBV9 and TRBJ2-1; possibly TRBD2 for D (5 bases). The germline CDR1 and CDR2 sequences are SGDLS and YYNGEE. CDR3 length: 15 amino acids. V lost 0 bases and J lost 0, with 7 bases in between. In DNA, the CDR3 is TGTGCCAGCAGCGTAGACGGGGTCTCCTACAATGAGCAGTTCTTC. This encodes CASSVDGVSYNEQFF.

J is TRBJ1-5 and V is TRBV19; tentative D call: TRBD1 (5 bases). Trimming removed 5 bases at V and 12 bases at J, with 11 bases between. CDR1 LNHDA and CDR2 SQIVND come from the germline V gene (reference sequence). This CDR3 is 11 amino acids long. CDR3 in amino acids: CASSALGLQHF. CDR3 in DNA: TGTGCCAGTAGTGCCCTGGGGCTCCAGCATTTT.

The chain combines TRBV2 with TRBJ1-4; D gene uncertain. V lost 6 bases, J lost 2 bases, and 13 bases lay in between. This CDR3 has 15 residues. CDR1 SNHLY and CDR2 FYNNEI come from the germline V gene. The CDR3 here is CASSLQLGTNEKLFF. As DNA, the CDR3 is TGTGCCAGCAGCCTGCAGCTCGGGACTAATGAAAAACTGTTTTTT.

The chain has TRBV19 and TRBJ1-5, with TRBD1 as a possible D gene (5 bases). Germline V gene lookup returns CDR1 LNHDA and CDR2 SQIVND (reference sequence). V was trimmed by 6 bases and J by 3 bases, leaving 15 bases between them. The CDR3 length is 15 residues. CDR3 amino acids: CASRRTPGFNQPQHF. The CDR3 bases are TGTGCCAGTAGAAGAACCCCAGGGTTCAATCAGCCCCAGCATTTT. Drawing the rest from reference TRBV19 and TRBJ1-5, the complete variable domain is DGGITQSPKYLFRKEGQNVTLSCEQNLNHDAMYWYRQDPGQGLRLIYYSQIVNDFQKGDIAEGYSVSREKKESFPLTVTSAQKNPTAFYLCASRRTPGFNQPQHFGDGTRLSIL.

The chain recombines TRBV7-2 with TRBJ2-5, with D maybe TRBD1 (6 bases). Trimming left V 2 bases short and J 6 bases short, with 13 bases between. This CDR3 spans 14 amino acids. The germline V gene has CDR1 SGHTA and CDR2 FQGNSA. In DNA form, the CDR3 reads TGTGCCAGCAGCTTATGGCAGGGGTCGAAGACCCAGTACTTC. It yields the protein CASSLWQGSKTQYF.

The chain recombines TRBV6-2 or TRBV6-3 with TRBJ2-7; 13 bases fit TRBD2. The CDR3 covers 15 residues. With 6 bases clipped from V and 1 base from J, the junction kept 3 bases outside the gene matches. Germline V gene sequence: CDR1 MNHEY, CDR2 SVGEGT. The CDR3 DNA reads as TGTGCCAGCAGCACGGGACTAGCGGGATCCTACGAGCAGTACTTC. Its translation: CASSTGLAGSYEQYF.

The chain combines TRBV7-9 with TRBJ1-2; no firm D call. V lost 5 bases and J 8 bases, leaving 15 bases between the germline ends. The CDR3 is 13 residues long. Germline CDR1 SEHNR, CDR2 FQNEAQ (reference sequence). CDR3 coding DNA: TGTGCCAGCAGCCCCGGCGGGTTTAGCGGCTACACCTTC. Protein: CASSPGGFSGYTF.

The table lists this clone with a count of one. V and J are TRBV6-6 and TRBJ2-7; 12 bases agree with TRBD1. After removal of 5 bases from V and 6 bases from J, the junction contained 2 bases not matched to a gene. Germline values: CDR1 MNHNY, CDR2 SVGAGI (reference sequence). The CDR3 extends over 13 amino acids. In nucleotides, the CDR3 is TGTGCCAGCAGTGGGACAGGGGGCGGCGAGCAGTACTTC. It codes for CASSGTGGGEQYF.

The J gene is TRBJ1-3, the V gene TRBV30, with 12 nucleotides matching TRBD1. Germline-derived CDR1 and CDR2 are GTSNPN and SVGIG (reference sequence). This CDR3 comprises 18 residues. V gave up 3 bases and J gave up 3 bases; unmatched junction bases: 12. The CDR3 region has the DNA TGTGCCTGGAGCCTCCGGGACAGGGGGCTACGAAGTGGAAACACCATATATTTT. It specifies CAWSLRDRGLRSGNTIYF.

This clone was counted only a few times. The V gene is TRBV24-1, the J gene TRBJ1-2, with D uncertain. The CDR3 runs 13 residues. Germline loops: CDR1 KGHDR, CDR2 SFDVKD. The ends were cut back, 6 bases at V and 5 bases at J, with 12 bases in the middle. The DNA for the CDR3 is TGTGCCACCAGTTTGGGAGACGGATATGGCTACACCTTC. This codes for CATSLGDGYGYTF.

The V and J genes are TRBV4-2 and TRBJ1-1; D gene ambiguous. The CDR3 totals 13 residues. With 1 base removed from V and 11 bases from J, the gap between germline ends came to 14 bases. Germline CDR1 reads LGHNA; CDR2 reads YNFKEQ. CDR3 sequence: CASSQGWASQAFF. As DNA, the CDR3 is TGTGCCAGCAGCCAAGGTTGGGCCTCCCAGGCTTTCTTT.

The chain carries TRBV12-3 or TRBV12-4 and TRBJ2-5, with a possible D match to TRBD1 (6 bases). The CDR3 consists of 13 residues. V was clipped by 5 bases and J by 6 bases, with 13 bases between them. The CDR3 nucleotides are TGTGCCAGCAGTCAACAGGGTAAAAAGACCCAGTACTTC. Protein: CASSQQGKKTQYF.